This entry concerns a single T cell receptor (beta chain). Its antigen is currently not known. No base qualities exist here, and no much larger clone lies one base off it. From its cysteine to its phenylalanine, the CDR3 spans 15 amino acids. Only the CDR3 DNA is retained, 45 bases long and in frame from the first base. V loses 5 bases at its end and J loses 3 bases; junction bases beyond the gene matches: 5. CDR1 MNHEY and CDR2 SVGAGI are derived from the germline V gene. These data come from a study of blood T cells in healthy people across ages (dated by TCRdb to between 2014 and 2017). In the study overall: Template switching captured roughly one uniquely barcoded TCR beta cDNA molecule per two T cells in model experiments. To track age-related changes in TCR beta repertoire diversity, the study relied on deep sequencing normalized with unique cDNA molecular identifiers. Four age groups were formed from the donors: young (average roughly 16 years), middle-aged (approximately 40), aged (62) and long-lived (less than 85). Donors of different ages were randomly distributed across sequencing lanes to avoid experimental bias. Two additional independent replicas of 1 million unique cDNA reads from the same blood draw were analyzed for two donors (one aged 18 to 30 and one aged 80 or older). Results the study describes overall, beyond this receptor: Observed TCR beta diversity per million T cells fell roughly linearly with age, and a significant reduction was already apparent by age approximately 41. Because the CMV infection status of the donors was unknown, age-related changes in expanded clonotypes may potentially have been confounded. Compared with the aged group, more naive CD4+ T cells, fewer expanded clones and increased TCR diversity were shown by the long-lived group, suggesting age selection. Bulk unsorted PBMC profiling prevented conclusive comparison of naive and antigen-experienced compartments. Estimates of total diversity based on one million sequenced T cells were regarded as lower bounds and as underestimates. The percentage of naive T cells measured by flow cytometry correlated strongly with observed TCR beta diversity.

Systemically healthy Caucasian individuals from Russia, about 38 in total and aged roughly 6 to 100 years, were included as donors. Approximately 9.3 milliliters of peripheral blood were drawn from each donor into EDTA-treated Vacutainer tubes. Ficoll-Paque density-gradient centrifugation was used to isolate PBMCs, with at least 6.5 million per sample. Total RNA was extracted from PBMCs with Trizol reagent, with at least 5.5 micrograms obtained per sample. For every donor, flow cytometry on a PBMC aliquot measured the percentage of naive CD45RAhigh/CD27high T cells. The library was generated by 5' RACE. Reads for this sample came from an Illumina HiSeq 2500. A second PCR of roughly 6 to 12 cycles was run with a J-beta primer mix and a sample-barcoded 5' primer. Each TCR beta cDNA molecule received a unique molecular identifier from a template-switch 5' adaptor carrying 12 random nucleotides. Each sample yielded at least 2.5 million CDR3-containing paired-end reads. The Mint cDNA synthesis kit, primed by a TRBC-specific oligonucleotide, was used to synthesize first-strand cDNA from all RNA. Following uracil-DNA glycosylase treatment, all cDNA underwent a first 18-cycle PCR with the universal primers M1SS and BC2_uni_R. On the authors' methods: For normalization, 1 million high-quality reads were randomly selected from each sample, with every read carrying a distinct molecular identifier. Reads with shared molecular identifiers were discarded instead of being binned into consensus sequences. MiTCR, run with a Q25 quality threshold and the strictest error-elimination algorithm, handled CDR3 identification, clonotype clustering and error correction. A nonparametric unseen species model using Euler transformation provided a lower-bound estimate of total TCR beta diversity. TCRdb reran the public reads through fastp at Q25 and MiXCR, keeping productive beta chains. Entries that share a CDR3 protein sequence are merged under the most common genes and DNA. In this record, the V and J calls reflect TCRdb's handling and not the investigators' own analysis. This sample lists hundreds of thousands of distinct CDR3 sequences; about 21% were detected once. The ten largest clones take up 3.5% to 4% of the sample.

The rearranged chain carries TRBV6-5 and TRBJ2-1, and 9 junctional nucleotides match TRBD1. The sample consisted of blood. The TCR sequence derives from a man in his 70s in good health. The CDR3 here reads CASSRAGQGYNEQFF. The DNA reads as follows: TGTGCCAGCAGTCGAGCGGGACAGGGCTACAATGAGCAGTTCTTC.